These 10 T cell receptor beta chains were all obtained from the same sample, sequenced in a study of cytomegalovirus exposure and HLA in healthy donors. PCR primers comprised 60 Vbeta and 13 Jbeta primers. TCRdb's table, derived via immunoSEQ multiplex PCR, lists solely in-frame clones and lacks some. The repertoire holds 200,000 or so clones, with 75% to 85% as singletons. What was sequenced was PBMCs. These receptors were collected from a woman in her late teens or twenties in good health and CMV-seropositive.

The rearrangement joins TRBV7-9 to TRBJ2-5, with TRBD1 matching 7 bases. The V gene end was trimmed by 5 bases and the J gene end by 2 bases; junction bases not matched to a gene: 8. The germline CDR1 and CDR2 sequences are SEHNR and FQNEAQ (reference sequence). This CDR3 region has 15 residues. CDR3 nucleotide sequence: TGTGCCAGCAGCAACTACAGGGGAACACAAGAGACCCAGTACTTC. It specifies CASSNYRGTQETQYF. The variable domain in full, completed from reference TRBV7-9 and TRBJ2-5, reads DTGVSQNPRHKITKRGQNVTFRCDPISEHNRLYWYRQTLGQGPEFLTYFQNEAQLEKSRLLSDRFSAERPKGSFSTLEIQRTEQGDSAMYLCASSNYRGTQETQYFGPGTRLLVL.

The table lists this clone with a count of one. The DNA for the CDR3 is TGTGCCAGCAGCCAAGGCGTGGGGGGTCAAGAGACCCAGTACTTC. Translated, it gives CASSQGVGGQETQYF. The rearrangement uses TRBV4-2 and TRBJ2-5; D is perhaps TRBD2 (6 bases). CDR3 length equals 15 residues. Trimming shortened V by 1 base and J by 2 bases, and 11 bases separated the two germline ends. Germline CDR1 and CDR2: LGHNA and YNFKEQ.

The CDR3 region is CASSISGGSPPRQFF. CDR3 in DNA: TGTGCCAGTAGTATTAGCGGGGGATCCCCTCCACGGCAGTTCTTC. The rearrangement joins TRBV19 to TRBJ2-1; 9 bases align to TRBD2. The CDR3 runs 15 residues. Germline CDR1 reads LNHDA; CDR2 reads SQIVND (reference sequence). V gave up 3 bases and J gave up 12 bases; unmatched junction bases: 12.

Details on this clone: A much larger clone differs from this one at a single base, so this may be a read error. The gene calls are TRBV7-2 and TRBJ1-1; D is undetermined. The germline CDR1 and CDR2 sequences are SGHTA and FQGNSA. The CDR3 contains 12 residues. The V gene lost 2 bases and the J gene lost 1 base, with 2 bases spanning the gap. The CDR3 DNA is TGTGCCAGCAGCTTACAGAACACTGAAGCTTTCTTT. Translated: CASSLQNTEAFF.

The chain combines TRBV5-8 with TRBJ2-3; 8 nucleotides line up with TRBD2. This CDR3 is built from 16 residues. Trimming cost V 2 bases and J 2 bases; bases outside gene matches: 7. Germline loops: CDR1 SGHTS, CDR2 YDEGEE. The CDR3 sequence is CASSFDRGGNTDTQYF. The CDR3, as DNA: TGTGCCAGCAGCTTCGATCGGGGGGGGAACACAGATACGCAGTATTTT. The full variable domain, its missing parts supplied by reference TRBV5-8 and TRBJ2-3, is EAGVTQSPTHLIKTRGQQATLRCSPISGHTSVYWYQQALGLGLQFLLWYDEGEERNRGNFPPRFSGRQFPNYSSELNVNALELEDSALYLCASSFDRGGNTDTQYFGPGTRLTVL.

V and J are TRBV9 and TRBJ1-2, with 7 bases identical to TRBD1. The V gene's germline CDR1 is SGDLS and CDR2 YYNGEE. The CDR3 has 14 amino acids. The V gene end was trimmed by 7 bases and the J gene end by 4 bases; junction bases not matched to a gene: 10. CDR3: CASEEHRGAYGYTF. DNA of the CDR3: TGTGCCAGCGAAGAACACAGGGGAGCCTATGGCTACACCTTC.

The chain recombines TRBV6-5 with TRBJ1-5; D might be TRBD1 (5 bases). The germline V and J ends were trimmed by 2 bases and 6 bases, with 11 bases remaining between them. The CDR3 has 14 amino acids. Germline lookup yields CDR1 MNHEY and CDR2 SVGAGI. The chain's CDR3 is CASSYGQGFQPQHF. The DNA for the CDR3 is TGTGCCAGCAGTTACGGGCAGGGTTTTCAGCCCCAGCATTTT.

The genes are TRBV6-5 and TRBJ1-1; 7 nucleotides line up with TRBD1. Germline CDR1 is MNHEY and CDR2 is SVGAGI. The CDR3 contains 12 residues. J was trimmed by 8 bases and V by 2 bases; bases with no gene match: 2. CDR3 bases: TGTGCCAGCAGTTACCCGGGACAGGAAGCTTTCTTT. Translation: CASSYPGQEAFF.

The V and J genes are TRBV2 and TRBJ1-1, with unresolved D. V was shortened by 6 bases and J by 3 bases, with 11 bases between the two germline ends. Germline CDR1 SNHLY, CDR2 FYNNEI. CDR3 length: 13 amino acids. This chain's CDR3 is CASRIFPDTEAFF. The CDR3 DNA reads as TGTGCCAGCAGGATATTTCCGGACACTGAAGCTTTCTTT.

The V and J genes are TRBV6-6 and TRBJ1-4; D call uncertain. The V gene lost 1 base and the J gene lost 13 bases, with 13 bases spanning the gap. CDR3 length: 13 residues. Germline lookup yields CDR1 MNHNY and CDR2 SVGAGI (reference sequence). The CDR3 bases are TGTGCCAGCAGTTACTTCACCCCCCGGGGACTGTTTTTT. Protein: CASSYFTPRGLFF.